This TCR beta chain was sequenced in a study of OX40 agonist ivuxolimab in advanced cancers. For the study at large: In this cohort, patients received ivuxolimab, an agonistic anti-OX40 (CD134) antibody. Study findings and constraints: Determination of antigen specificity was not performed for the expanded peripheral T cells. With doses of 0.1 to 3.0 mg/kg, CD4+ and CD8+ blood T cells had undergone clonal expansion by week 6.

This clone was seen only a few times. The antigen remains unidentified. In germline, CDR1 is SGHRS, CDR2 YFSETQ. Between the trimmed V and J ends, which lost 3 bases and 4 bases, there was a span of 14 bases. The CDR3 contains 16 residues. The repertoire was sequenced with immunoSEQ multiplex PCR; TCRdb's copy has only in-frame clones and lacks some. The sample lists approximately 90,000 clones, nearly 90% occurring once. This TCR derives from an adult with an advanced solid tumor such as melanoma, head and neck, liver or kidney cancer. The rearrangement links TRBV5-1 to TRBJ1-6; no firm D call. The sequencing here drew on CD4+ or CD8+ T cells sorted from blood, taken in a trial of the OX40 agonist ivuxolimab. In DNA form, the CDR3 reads TGCGCCAGCAGCTCCGGGGTGTCAGTTTATAATTCACCCCTCCACTTT. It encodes CASSSGVSVYNSPLHF. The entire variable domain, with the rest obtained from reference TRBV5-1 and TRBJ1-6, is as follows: KAGVTQTPRYLIKTRGQQVTLSCSPISGHRSVSWYQQTPGQGLQFLFEYFSETQRNKGNFPGRFSGRQFSNSRSEMNVSTLELGDSALYLCASSSGVSVYNSPLHFGNGTRLTVT.